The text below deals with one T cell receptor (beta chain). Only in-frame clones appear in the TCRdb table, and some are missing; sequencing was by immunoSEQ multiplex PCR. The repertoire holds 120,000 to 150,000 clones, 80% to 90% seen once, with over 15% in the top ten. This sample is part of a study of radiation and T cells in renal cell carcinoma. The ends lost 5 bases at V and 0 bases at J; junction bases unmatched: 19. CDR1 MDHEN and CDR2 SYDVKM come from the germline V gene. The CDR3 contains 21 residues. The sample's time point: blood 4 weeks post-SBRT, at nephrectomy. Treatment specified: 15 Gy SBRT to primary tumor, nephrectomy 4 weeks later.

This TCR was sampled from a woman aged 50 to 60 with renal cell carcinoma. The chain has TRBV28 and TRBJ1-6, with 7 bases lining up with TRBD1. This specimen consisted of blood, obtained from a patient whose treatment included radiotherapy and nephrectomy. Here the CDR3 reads CASSLQLSGRGYPSYNSPLHF. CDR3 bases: TGTGCCAGCAGTCTTCAGCTCTCGGGCAGGGGGTACCCCTCCTATAATTCACCCCTCCACTTT.